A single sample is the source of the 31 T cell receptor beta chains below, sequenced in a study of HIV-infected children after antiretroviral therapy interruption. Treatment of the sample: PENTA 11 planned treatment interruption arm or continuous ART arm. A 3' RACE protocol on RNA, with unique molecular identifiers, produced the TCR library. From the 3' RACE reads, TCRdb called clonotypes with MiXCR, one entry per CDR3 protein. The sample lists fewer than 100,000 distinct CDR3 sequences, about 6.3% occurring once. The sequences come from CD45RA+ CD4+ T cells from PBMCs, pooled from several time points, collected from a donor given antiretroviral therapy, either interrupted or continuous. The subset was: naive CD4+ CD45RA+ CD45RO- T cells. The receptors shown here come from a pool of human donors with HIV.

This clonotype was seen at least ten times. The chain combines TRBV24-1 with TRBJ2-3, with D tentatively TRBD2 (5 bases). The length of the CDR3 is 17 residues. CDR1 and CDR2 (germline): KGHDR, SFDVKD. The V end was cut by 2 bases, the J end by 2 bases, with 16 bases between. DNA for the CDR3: TGTGCCACCAGTGATTGGGCCCCAAACGGGGACACAGATACGCAGTATTTT. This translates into CATSDWAPNGDTDTQYF.

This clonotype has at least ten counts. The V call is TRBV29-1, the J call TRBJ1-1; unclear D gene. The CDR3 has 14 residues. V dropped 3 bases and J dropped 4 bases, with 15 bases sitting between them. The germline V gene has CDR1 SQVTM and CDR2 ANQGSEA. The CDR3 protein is CSVDGQLYGTEAFF. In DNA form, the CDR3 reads TGCAGCGTTGATGGGCAGTTGTATGGCACTGAAGCTTTCTTT.

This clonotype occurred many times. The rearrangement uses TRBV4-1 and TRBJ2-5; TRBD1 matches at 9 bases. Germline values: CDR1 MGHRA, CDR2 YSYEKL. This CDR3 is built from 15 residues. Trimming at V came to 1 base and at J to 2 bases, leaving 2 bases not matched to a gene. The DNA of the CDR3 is TGCGCCAGCAGCCAAGCCGGGACAGGGCAAGAGACCCAGTACTTC. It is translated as CASSQAGTGQETQYF.

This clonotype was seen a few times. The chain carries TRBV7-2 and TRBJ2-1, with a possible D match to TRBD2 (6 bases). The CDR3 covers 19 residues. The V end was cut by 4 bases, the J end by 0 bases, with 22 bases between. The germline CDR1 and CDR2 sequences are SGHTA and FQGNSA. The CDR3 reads CASSSTGVPSYGSYNEQFF. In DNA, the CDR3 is TGTGCCAGCAGCTCCACGGGGGTGCCTAGTTACGGCTCCTACAATGAGCAGTTCTTC.

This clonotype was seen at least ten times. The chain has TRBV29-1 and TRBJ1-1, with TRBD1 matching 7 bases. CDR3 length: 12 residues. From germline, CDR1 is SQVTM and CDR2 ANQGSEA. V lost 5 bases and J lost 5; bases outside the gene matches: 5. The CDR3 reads CSVSRGGTEAFF. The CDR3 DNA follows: TGCAGCGTTAGCAGGGGGGGGACTGAAGCTTTCTTT.

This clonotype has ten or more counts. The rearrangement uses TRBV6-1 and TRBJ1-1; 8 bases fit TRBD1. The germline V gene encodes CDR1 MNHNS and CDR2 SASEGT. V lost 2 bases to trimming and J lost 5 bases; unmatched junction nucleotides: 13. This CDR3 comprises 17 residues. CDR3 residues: CASSERQGAVRKTEAFF. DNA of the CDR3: TGTGCCAGCAGTGAAAGGCAGGGGGCCGTTAGGAAAACTGAAGCTTTCTTT.

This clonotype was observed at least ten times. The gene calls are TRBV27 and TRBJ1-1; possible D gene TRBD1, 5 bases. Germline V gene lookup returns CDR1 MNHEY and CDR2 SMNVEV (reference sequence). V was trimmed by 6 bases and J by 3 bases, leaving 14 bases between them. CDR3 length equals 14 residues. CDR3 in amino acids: CASRVGVEDTEAFF. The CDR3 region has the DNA TGTGCCAGCAGAGTAGGGGTAGAGGACACTGAAGCTTTCTTT.

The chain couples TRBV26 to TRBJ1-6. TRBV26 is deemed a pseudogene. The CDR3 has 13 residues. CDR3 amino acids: CASSSKTNSPLHF. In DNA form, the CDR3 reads TGTGCCAGCAGTTCAAAGACTAATTCACCCCTCCACTTT.

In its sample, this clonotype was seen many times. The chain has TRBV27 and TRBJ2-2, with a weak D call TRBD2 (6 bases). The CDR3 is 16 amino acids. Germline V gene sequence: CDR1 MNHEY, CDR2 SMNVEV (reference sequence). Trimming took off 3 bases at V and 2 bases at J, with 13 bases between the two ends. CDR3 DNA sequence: TGTGCCAGCAGTTTGGTCTGGGCGGGAAACACCGGGGAGCTGTTTTTT. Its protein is CASSLVWAGNTGELFF.

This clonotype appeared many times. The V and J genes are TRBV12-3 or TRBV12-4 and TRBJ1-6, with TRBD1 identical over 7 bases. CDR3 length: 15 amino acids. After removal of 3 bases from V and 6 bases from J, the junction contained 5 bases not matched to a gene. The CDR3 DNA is TGTGCCAGCAGTTTTTTCGGGACAGCTAATTCACCCCTCCACTTT. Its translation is CASSFFGTANSPLHF.

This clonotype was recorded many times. The CDR3 DNA reads as TGTGCCACTTCCTGGGACGGGCGAAACACCATATATTTT. This codes for CATSWDGRNTIYF. The chain couples TRBV19 to TRBJ1-3, with a tentative D call TRBD1 (5 bases). This CDR3 region has 13 residues. The V end lost 10 bases, the J end lost 5 bases, and 15 bases lay between the germline ends. Germline CDR1 and CDR2: LNHDA and SQIVND (reference sequence).

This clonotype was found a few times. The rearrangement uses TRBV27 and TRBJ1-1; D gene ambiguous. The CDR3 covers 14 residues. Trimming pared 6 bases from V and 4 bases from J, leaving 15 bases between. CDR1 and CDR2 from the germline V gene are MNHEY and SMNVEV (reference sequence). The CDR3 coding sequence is TGTGCCAGCAGCACAAATAAGGTGTTCACTGAAGCTTTCTTT. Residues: CASSTNKVFTEAFF.

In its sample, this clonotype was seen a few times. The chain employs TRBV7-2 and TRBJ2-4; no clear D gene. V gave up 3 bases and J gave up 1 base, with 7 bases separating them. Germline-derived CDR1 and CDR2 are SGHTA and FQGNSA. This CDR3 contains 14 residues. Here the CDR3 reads CASSLAPAKNIQYF. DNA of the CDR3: TGTGCCAGCAGCTTGGCTCCCGCCAAAAACATTCAGTACTTC.

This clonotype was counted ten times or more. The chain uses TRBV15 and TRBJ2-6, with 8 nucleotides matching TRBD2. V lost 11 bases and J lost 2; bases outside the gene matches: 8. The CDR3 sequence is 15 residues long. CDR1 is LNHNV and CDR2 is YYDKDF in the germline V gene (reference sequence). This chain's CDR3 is CASGGEQAGANVLTF. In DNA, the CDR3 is TGTGCCTCCGGGGGGGAACAAGCTGGGGCCAACGTCCTGACTTTC.

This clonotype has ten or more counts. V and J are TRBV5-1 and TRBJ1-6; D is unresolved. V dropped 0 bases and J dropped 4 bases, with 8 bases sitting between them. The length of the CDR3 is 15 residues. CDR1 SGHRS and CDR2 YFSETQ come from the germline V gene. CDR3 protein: CASSLVAAYNSPLHF. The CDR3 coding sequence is TGCGCCAGCAGCTTGGTGGCAGCTTATAATTCACCCCTCCACTTT.

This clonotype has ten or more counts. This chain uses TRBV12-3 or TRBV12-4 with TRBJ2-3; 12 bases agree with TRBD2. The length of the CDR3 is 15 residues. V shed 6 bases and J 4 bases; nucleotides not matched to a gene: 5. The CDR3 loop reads CASRALAGGPDTQYF. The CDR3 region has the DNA TGTGCCAGCAGGGCCCTAGCGGGGGGGCCAGATACGCAGTATTTT.

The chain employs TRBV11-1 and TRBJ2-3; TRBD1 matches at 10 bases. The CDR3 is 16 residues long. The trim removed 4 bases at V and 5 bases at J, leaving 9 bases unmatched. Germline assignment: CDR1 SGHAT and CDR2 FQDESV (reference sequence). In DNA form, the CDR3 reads TGTGCCAGCAGCTCTCGGGACAGGGGATGGAAAGATACGCAGTATTTT. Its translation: CASSSRDRGWKDTQYF. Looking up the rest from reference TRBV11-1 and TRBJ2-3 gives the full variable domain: EAEVAQSPRYKITEKSQAVAFWCDPISGHATLYWYRQILGQGPELLVQFQDESVVDDSQLPKDRFSAERLKGVDSTLKIQPAELGDSAMYLCASSSRDRGWKDTQYFGPGTRLTVL.

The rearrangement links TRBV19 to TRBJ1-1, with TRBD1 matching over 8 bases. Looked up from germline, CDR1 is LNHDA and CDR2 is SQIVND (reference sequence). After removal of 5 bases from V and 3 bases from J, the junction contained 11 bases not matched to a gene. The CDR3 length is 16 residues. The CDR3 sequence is CASSPGQGWLHTEAFF. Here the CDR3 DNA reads TGTGCCAGTAGTCCCGGACAGGGTTGGTTGCACACTGAAGCTTTCTTT.

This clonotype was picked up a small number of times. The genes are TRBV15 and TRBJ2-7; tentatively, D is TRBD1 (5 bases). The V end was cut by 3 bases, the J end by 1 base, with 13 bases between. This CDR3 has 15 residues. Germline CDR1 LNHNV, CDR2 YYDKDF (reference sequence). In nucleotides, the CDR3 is TGTGCCACCAGCAGGACCCCGGACAAGTCCTACGAGCAGTACTTC. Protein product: CATSRTPDKSYEQYF.

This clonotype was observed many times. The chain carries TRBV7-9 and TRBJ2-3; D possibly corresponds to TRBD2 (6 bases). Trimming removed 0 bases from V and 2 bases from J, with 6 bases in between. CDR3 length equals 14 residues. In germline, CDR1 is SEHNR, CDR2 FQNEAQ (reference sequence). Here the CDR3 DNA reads TGTGCCAGCAGCTTAGCGCGGGACACAGATACGCAGTATTTT. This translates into CASSLARDTDTQYF.

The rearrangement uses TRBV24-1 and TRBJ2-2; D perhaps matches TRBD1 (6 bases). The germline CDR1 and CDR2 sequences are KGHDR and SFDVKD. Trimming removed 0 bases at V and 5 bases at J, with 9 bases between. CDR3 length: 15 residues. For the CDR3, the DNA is TGTGCCACCAGTGATTTGCTCGGACAGACCGGGGAGCTGTTTTTT. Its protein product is CATSDLLGQTGELFF.

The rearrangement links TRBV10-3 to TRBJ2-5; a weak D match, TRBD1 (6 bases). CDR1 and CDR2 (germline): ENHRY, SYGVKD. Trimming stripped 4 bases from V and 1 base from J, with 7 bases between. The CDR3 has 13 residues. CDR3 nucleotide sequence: TGTGCCATCAGTGGACAGGTCCAAGAGACCCAGTACTTC. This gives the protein CAISGQVQETQYF.

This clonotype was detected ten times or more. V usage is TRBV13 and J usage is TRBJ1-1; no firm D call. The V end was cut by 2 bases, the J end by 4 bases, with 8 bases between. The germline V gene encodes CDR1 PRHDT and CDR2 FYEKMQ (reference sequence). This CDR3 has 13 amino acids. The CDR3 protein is CASSLSGPTEAFF. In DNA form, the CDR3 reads TGTGCCAGCAGCTTATCCGGGCCCACTGAAGCTTTCTTT.

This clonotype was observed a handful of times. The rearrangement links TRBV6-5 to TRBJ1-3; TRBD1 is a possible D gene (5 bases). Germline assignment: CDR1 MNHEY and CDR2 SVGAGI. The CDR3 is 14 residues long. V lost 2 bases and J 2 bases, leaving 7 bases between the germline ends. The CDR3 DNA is TGTGCCAGCAGTTACGACAGAACTGGAAACACCATATATTTT. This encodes CASSYDRTGNTIYF.

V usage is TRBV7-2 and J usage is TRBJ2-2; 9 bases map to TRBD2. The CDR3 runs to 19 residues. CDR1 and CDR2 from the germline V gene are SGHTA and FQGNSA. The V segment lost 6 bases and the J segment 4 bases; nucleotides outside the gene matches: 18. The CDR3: CASSPGAGGLAGRTGELFF. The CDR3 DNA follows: TGTGCCAGCAGTCCCGGTGCGGGGGGACTAGCAGGTCGCACCGGGGAGCTGTTTTTT. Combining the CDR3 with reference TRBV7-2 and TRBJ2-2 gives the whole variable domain GAGVSQSPSNKVTEKGKDVELRCDPISGHTALYWYRQSLGQGLEFLIYFQGNSAPDKSGLPSDRFSAERTGGSVSTLTIQRTQQEDSAVYLCASSPGAGGLAGRTGELFFGEGSRLTVL.

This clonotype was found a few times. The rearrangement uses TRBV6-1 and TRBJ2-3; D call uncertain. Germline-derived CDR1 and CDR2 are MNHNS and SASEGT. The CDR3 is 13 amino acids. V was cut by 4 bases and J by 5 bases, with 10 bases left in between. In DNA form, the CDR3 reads TGTGCCAGCAGTGGAGTGCCTAAAGATACGCAGTATTTT. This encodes CASSGVPKDTQYF.

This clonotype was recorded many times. In nucleotides, the CDR3 is TGCAGTGCCATTACAACTAATGAAAAACTGTTTTTT. It translates to CSAITTNEKLFF. The rearrangement uses TRBV20-1 and TRBJ1-4, with unresolved D. Trimming removed 6 bases at V and 0 bases at J, with 5 bases between. This CDR3 contains 12 residues. Germline V gives CDR1 DFQATT, CDR2 SNEGSKA (reference sequence).

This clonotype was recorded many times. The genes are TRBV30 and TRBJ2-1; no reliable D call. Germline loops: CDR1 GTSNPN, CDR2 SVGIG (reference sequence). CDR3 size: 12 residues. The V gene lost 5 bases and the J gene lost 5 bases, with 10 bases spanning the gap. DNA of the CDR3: TGTGCCTGGCTCAGAGACGACAATGAGCAGTTCTTC. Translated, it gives CAWLRDDNEQFF.

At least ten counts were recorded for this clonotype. CDR3 nucleotides: TGTGCCAGCTCACCACCAGGGGTGGGCGCTGAAGCTTTCTTT. This codes for CASSPPGVGAEAFF. The chain combines TRBV18 with TRBJ1-1; D may be TRBD1 (5 bases). Trimming cost V 0 bases and J 6 bases, with 11 bases left between them. The CDR3 sequence is 14 residues long. The germline CDR1 and CDR2 sequences are KGHSH and LQKENI.

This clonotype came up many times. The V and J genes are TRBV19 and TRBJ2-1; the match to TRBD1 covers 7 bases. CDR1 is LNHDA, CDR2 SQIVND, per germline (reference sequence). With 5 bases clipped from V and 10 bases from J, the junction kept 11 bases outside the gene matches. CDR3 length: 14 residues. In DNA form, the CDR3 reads TGTGCCAGTAGTCCCTCTGACAGGGTGATCGAGCAGTTCTTC. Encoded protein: CASSPSDRVIEQFF.

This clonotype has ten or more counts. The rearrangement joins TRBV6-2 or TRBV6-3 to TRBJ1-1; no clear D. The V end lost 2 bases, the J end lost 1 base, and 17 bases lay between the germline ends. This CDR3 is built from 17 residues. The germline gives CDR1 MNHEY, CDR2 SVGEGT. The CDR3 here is CASSYGRWSPQNTEAFF. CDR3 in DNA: TGTGCCAGCAGTTACGGGAGGTGGTCCCCGCAGAACACTGAAGCTTTCTTT.